This T cell receptor beta chain was identified during a study of cytomegalovirus exposure and HLA in healthy donors. Study observations and caveats: Later analysis revealed greater clonal expansion in HLA-associated TCR beta chains than in equally common others. The authors enumerated over 150 TCR beta chains as linked to cytomegalovirus. Later analysis demonstrated an association between a missense DCLRE1C variant and TCR beta V- and J-gene trimming.

The PCR contained 60 Vbeta and 13 Jbeta primers. Repertoires were generated with immunoSEQ multiplex PCR, while TCRdb's copy carries only in-frame clones and drops some. The table has 150,000 or so clones, more than 7.5% seen once. Germline V gene data show CDR1 as MGHRA and CDR2 as YSYEKL. Trimming took 1 base from V and 4 from J, leaving 29 bases between them. This CDR3 comprises 20 residues. Details on this clone: What it recognizes is unknown.

The sequence derives from a man in his forties or fifties in good health and CMV-seronegative. The sequenced sample consisted of PBMCs. This chain connects TRBV4-1 to TRBJ2-7; a possible D gene is TRBD1 (7 bases). The CDR3 DNA reads as TGCGCCAGCAGCCAAGCCCCCTTGACAGGGTTCGGAGGGCCTGTATACGAGCAGTACTTC. Encoded protein: CASSQAPLTGFGGPVYEQYF.